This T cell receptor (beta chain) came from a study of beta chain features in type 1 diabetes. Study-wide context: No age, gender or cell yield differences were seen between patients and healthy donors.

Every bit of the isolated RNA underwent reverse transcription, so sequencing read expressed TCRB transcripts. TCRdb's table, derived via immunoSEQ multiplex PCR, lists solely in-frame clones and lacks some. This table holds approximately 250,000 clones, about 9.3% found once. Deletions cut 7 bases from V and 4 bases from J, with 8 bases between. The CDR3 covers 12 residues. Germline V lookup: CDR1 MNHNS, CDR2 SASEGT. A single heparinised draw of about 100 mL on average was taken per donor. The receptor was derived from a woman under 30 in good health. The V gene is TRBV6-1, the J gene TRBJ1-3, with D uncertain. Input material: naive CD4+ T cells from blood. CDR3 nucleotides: TGTGCCAGCACCCTCCCGGGAAACACCATATATTTT. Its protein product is CASTLPGNTIYF.